The entry below gives a single T cell receptor (beta chain) sequence along with its context. The data belong to a study of T cells in tumors after PD-1 blockade. The CDR3 spans 15 residues. V shed 5 bases, J shed 3 bases, and the junction held 3 bases outside the gene matches. The germline V gene has CDR1 SEHNR and CDR2 FQNEAQ (reference sequence). Profiled with immunoSEQ multiplex PCR; TCRdb holds only in-frame clones, not every one. This sample has roughly 2,000 clones, with approximately 70% found just once. The material was tumor tissue, obtained before anti-PD-1 treatment. The receptor was derived from a human donor with basal cell carcinoma. This chain uses TRBV7-9 with TRBJ1-4, with 10 bases fitting TRBD1. The CDR3 loop reads CASSPGTGANEKLFF. The DNA of the CDR3 is TGTGCCAGCAGCCCGGGGACAGGGGCTAATGAAAAACTGTTTTTT.